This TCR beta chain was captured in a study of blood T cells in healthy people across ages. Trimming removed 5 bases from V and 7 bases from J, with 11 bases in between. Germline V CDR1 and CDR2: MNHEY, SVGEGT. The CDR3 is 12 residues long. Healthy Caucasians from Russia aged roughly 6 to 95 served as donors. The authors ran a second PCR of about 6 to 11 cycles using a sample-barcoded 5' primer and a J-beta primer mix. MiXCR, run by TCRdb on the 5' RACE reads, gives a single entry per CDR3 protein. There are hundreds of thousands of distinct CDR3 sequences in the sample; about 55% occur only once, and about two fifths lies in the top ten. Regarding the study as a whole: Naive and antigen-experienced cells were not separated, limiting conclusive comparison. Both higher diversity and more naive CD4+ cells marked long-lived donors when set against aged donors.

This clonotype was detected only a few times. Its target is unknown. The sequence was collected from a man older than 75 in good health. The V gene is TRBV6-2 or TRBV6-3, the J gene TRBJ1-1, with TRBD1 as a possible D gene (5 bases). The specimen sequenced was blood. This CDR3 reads CASSRRELEAFF. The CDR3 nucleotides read TGTGCCAGCAGTCGCAGGGAACTTGAAGCTTTCTTT.